This T cell receptor beta chain was identified during a study of blood T cell repertoires in COVID-19. Turning to the study itself: PBMCs, B-cell-depleted T cells, or T cells provided the cDNA or gDNA that made up the material.

This CDR3 spans 15 amino acids. V dropped 3 bases and J dropped 0; count of bases not matched to a gene: 1. The germline V gene has CDR1 LNHDA and CDR2 SQIVND (reference sequence). The study recruited people aged roughly 18 to 89 years across approximately 25 US areas. The authors' processing: Nucleated cell number was recorded as an estimate derived from reference gene primer amplification. The data were produced by immunoSEQ multiplex PCR, yet TCRdb's version contains in-frame clones alone and is incomplete. V and J calls and clone size follow that table, whereas D and trimming were derived from the DNA. The table includes hundreds of thousands of clones, 90% detected once.

This receptor was taken from a woman between 18 and 30 years old with acute COVID-19. The sequenced sample consisted of PBMCs or T cells enriched from blood (not recorded which). V usage is TRBV19 and J usage is TRBJ2-1; 8 bases fit TRBD2. CDR3 DNA: TGTGCCAGTAGTATGCTAGCGGGCTCCTACAATGAGCAGTTCTTC. Protein: CASSMLAGSYNEQFF. The complete variable domain, with remaining parts taken from reference TRBV19 and TRBJ2-1, reads DGGITQSPKYLFRKEGQNVTLSCEQNLNHDAMYWYRQDPGQGLRLIYYSQIVNDFQKGDIAEGYSVSREKKESFPLTVTSAQKNPTAFYLCASSMLAGSYNEQFFGPGTRLTVL.